The 20 T cell receptor beta chains given below trace back to one sample, sequenced in a study of cytomegalovirus exposure and HLA in healthy donors. Researchers ran the PCR with 60 Vbeta and 13 Jbeta primers. Sequencing was performed with immunoSEQ multiplex PCR; in TCRdb, only in-frame clones are kept and a portion is missing. The table includes roughly 100,000 clones, 75% detected once. Material for sequencing was PBMCs. The source of these receptors is a man aged 35 to 55 in good health and CMV-seronegative.

This clone was recorded once. V is TRBV5-1 and J is TRBJ2-3; 8 bases fit TRBD2. Germline V CDR1 and CDR2: SGHRS, YFSETQ. The V and J ends lost 4 bases and 1 base, in that order; junction bases with no gene match: 8. This CDR3 contains 16 residues. In DNA form, the CDR3 reads TGCGCCAGCAGCCGCTTGGGACTAGAGGGCACAGATACGCAGTATTTT. Translating it yields CASSRLGLEGTDTQYF. Full variable domain (remainder filled in from reference TRBV5-1 and TRBJ2-3): KAGVTQTPRYLIKTRGQQVTLSCSPISGHRSVSWYQQTPGQGLQFLFEYFSETQRNKGNFPGRFSGRQFSNSRSEMNVSTLELGDSALYLCASSRLGLEGTDTQYFGPGTRLTVL.

To note about this clone: Relative to the germline gene, one junction end is altered; a read error may explain this. The chain uses TRBV28 and TRBJ1-5; 7 bases are shared with TRBD1. CDR1 and CDR2 (germline): MDHEN, SYDVKM. This CDR3 is 17 amino acids long. The CDR3 DNA follows: TGCGGTCCTACCGGGACAGAAACAATCTATAGCAATCAGCCCCAGCATTTT. Its translation is CGPTGTETIYSNQPQHF. Looking up the rest from reference TRBV28 and TRBJ1-5 gives the full variable domain: DVKVTQSSRYLVKRTGEKVFLECVQDMDHENMFWYRQDPGLGLRLIYFSYDVKMKEKGDIPEGYSVSREKKERFSLILESASTNQTSMYLCGPTGTETIYSNQPQHFGDGTRLSIL.

In this sample, this clone turned up a few times. The chain uses TRBV7-9 and TRBJ1-2, with 8 nucleotides matching TRBD1. CDR3 length: 14 residues. Germline V gene lookup returns CDR1 SEHNR and CDR2 FQNEAQ (reference sequence). J was trimmed by 4 bases and V by 3 bases; bases with no gene match: 4. The CDR3 loop reads CASSFGQGTYGYTF. The DNA for the CDR3 is TGTGCCAGCAGCTTTGGACAGGGAACCTATGGCTACACCTTC. The variable domain in full, completed from reference TRBV7-9 and TRBJ1-2, reads DTGVSQNPRHKITKRGQNVTFRCDPISEHNRLYWYRQTLGQGPEFLTYFQNEAQLEKSRLLSDRFSAERPKGSFSTLEIQRTEQGDSAMYLCASSFGQGTYGYTFGSGTRLTVV.

The CDR3 is CASSSIPPAPGYGYTF. CDR3 bases: TGTGCCAGCAGCTCTATTCCGCCCGCCCCCGGGTATGGCTACACCTTC. The chain joins TRBV7-9 to TRBJ1-2; no clear D. Looked up from germline, CDR1 is SEHNR and CDR2 is FQNEAQ (reference sequence). The CDR3 extends over 16 amino acids. V was pared by 4 bases and J by 5 bases, with 20 bases between.

The chain has TRBV7-3 and TRBJ2-3; TRBD2 aligns across 9 bases. This CDR3 spans 15 amino acids. Germline CDR1 SGHTA, CDR2 FQGTGA. The V and J ends lost 5 bases and 1 base, in that order; junction bases with no gene match: 4. The CDR3 is CASSIGLARTDTQYF. DNA of the CDR3: TGTGCCAGCAGCATCGGACTAGCGCGCACAGATACGCAGTATTTT.

The CDR3 DNA is TGTGCCAGCAGTTCTCGTACAGGGGATCTAGTCCACGAGCAGTACTTC. It codes for CASSSRTGDLVHEQYF. The V call is TRBV6-5, the J call TRBJ2-7; TRBD1 aligns across 7 bases. V dropped 4 bases and J dropped 5; count of bases not matched to a gene: 14. The CDR3 extends over 16 amino acids. From germline, CDR1 is MNHEY and CDR2 SVGAGI.

Points on this clone: The same CDR3 arises from other DNA sequences in this sample as well. CDR3 loop: CASSVYVSSGGAKDTQYF. CDR3 nucleotide sequence: TGTGCCAGCAGCGTATACGTTTCTAGCGGGGGGGCTAAAGATACGCAGTATTTT. The rearrangement uses TRBV7-9 and TRBJ2-3; 12 nucleotides match TRBD2. V gave up 5 bases and J gave up 5 bases; unmatched junction bases: 14. The CDR3 is 18 residues long. CDR1 is SEHNR, CDR2 FQNEAQ, per germline (reference sequence).

CDR3 sequence: CASRSTGTGVYGYTF. The DNA for the CDR3 is TGTGCCAGCAGGTCTACCGGGACAGGGGTATATGGCTACACCTTC. The gene calls are TRBV6-5 and TRBJ1-2, with 10 bases matching TRBD1. V dropped 6 bases and J dropped 5; count of bases not matched to a gene: 9. The CDR3 extends over 15 amino acids. CDR1 and CDR2 (germline): MNHEY, SVGAGI.

The rearrangement joins TRBV25-1 to TRBJ2-5; unclear D gene. V was cut by 3 bases and J by 5 bases, with 16 bases left in between. Per the germline V gene, CDR1 is MGHDK and CDR2 is SYGVNS. The CDR3 totals 15 residues. The CDR3 region is CASSDNGSGVETQYF. DNA for the CDR3: TGTGCCAGCAGTGATAATGGCTCCGGAGTGGAGACCCAGTACTTC.

This rearrangement joins TRBV2 to TRBJ1-1; 7 bases fit TRBD1. This CDR3 has 15 amino acids. The ends lost 8 bases at V and 1 base at J; junction bases unmatched: 10. Germline V lookup: CDR1 SNHLY, CDR2 FYNNEI. The CDR3 spells CASLLSRGANTEAFF. The CDR3 region has the DNA TGTGCCAGCCTCCTTTCCAGGGGGGCGAACACTGAAGCTTTCTTT. Complete variable domain (other parts from reference TRBV2 and TRBJ1-1): EPEVTQTPSHQVTQMGQEVILRCVPISNHLYFYWYRQILGQKVEFLVSFYNNEISEKSEIFDDQFSVERPDGSNFTLKIRSTKLEDSAMYFCASLLSRGANTEAFFGQGTRLTVV.

This clone was seen a few times. This sequence joins TRBV6-5 and TRBJ1-6; D is perhaps TRBD1 (5 bases). The CDR3 covers 14 residues. Germline lookup yields CDR1 MNHEY and CDR2 SVGAGI. V was pared by 6 bases and J by 3 bases, with 9 bases between. This CDR3 reads CASSSDNYNSPLHF. CDR3 in DNA: TGTGCCAGCAGCTCGGACAACTATAATTCACCCCTCCACTTT.

The chain recombines TRBV7-3 with TRBJ2-5, with unresolved D. The V gene lost 0 bases and the J gene lost 5 bases, with 7 bases spanning the gap. This CDR3 has 13 residues. Germline values: CDR1 SGHTA, CDR2 FQGTGA. This CDR3 reads CASSLTSLETQYF. CDR3 nucleotides: TGTGCCAGCAGCTTAACGTCATTGGAGACCCAGTACTTC.

This clone was seen only once. The rearrangement uses TRBV25-1 and TRBJ2-5; 10 nucleotides align to TRBD2. The CDR3 runs 14 residues. Germline-derived CDR1 and CDR2 are MGHDK and SYGVNS. The ends lost 4 bases at V and 5 bases at J; junction bases unmatched: 4. The CDR3 sequence: CASSALAGAETQYF. As DNA, the CDR3 is TGTGCCAGCAGTGCCCTAGCGGGGGCGGAGACCCAGTACTTC.

In regard to this clone: This sample also contains other DNA sequences that code for the same CDR3. This sequence joins TRBV20-1 and TRBJ2-7, with D possibly matching TRBD2 (6 bases). The germline V and J ends were trimmed by 6 bases and 5 bases, with 11 bases remaining between them. Germline CDR1 DFQATT, CDR2 SNEGSKA (reference sequence). CDR3 size: 11 residues. CDR3 bases: TGCAGTGCAGCAGGGAGGCACGAGCAGTACTTC. Its translation is CSAAGRHEQYF.

V is TRBV5-6 and J is TRBJ2-1, with TRBD1 identical over 7 bases. CDR1 is SGHDT, CDR2 YYEEEE, per germline. The junction had 11 bases not matched to a gene; V was cut back by 3 bases and J by 5 bases. This CDR3 comprises 16 residues. In DNA, the CDR3 is TGTGCCAGCAGCTGGGCGGACAGGAGCCTCAACAATGAGCAGTTCTTC. Its protein is CASSWADRSLNNEQFF.

J is TRBJ1-5 and V is TRBV27; 8 bases map to TRBD1. The CDR3 has 13 residues. The trim removed 6 bases at V and 5 bases at J, leaving 3 bases unmatched. Germline values: CDR1 MNHEY, CDR2 SMNVEV (reference sequence). CDR3 sequence reads: CASRDRDYQPQHF. The CDR3 DNA reads as TGTGCCAGCAGGGACAGGGATTATCAGCCCCAGCATTTT.

This clone was counted between two and nine times. The chain uses TRBV7-9 and TRBJ2-1, with D possibly being TRBD1 (5 bases). Germline lookup yields CDR1 SEHNR and CDR2 FQNEAQ (reference sequence). Trimming removed 1 base from V and 8 bases from J, with 6 bases in between. This CDR3 is built from 12 residues. CDR3 nucleotides: TGTGCCAGCAGCTTAGGGGGCGATGAGCAGTTCTTC. Amino acid sequence: CASSLGGDEQFF.

The chain carries TRBV5-4 and TRBJ2-5, with 11 nucleotides matching TRBD1. V lost 4 bases and J lost 1; bases outside the gene matches: 12. Germline V gene sequence: CDR1 SGHNT, CDR2 YYREEE (reference sequence). The length of the CDR3 is 18 residues. The CDR3 sequence: CASSHTGQGAGVQETQYF. CDR3 in DNA: TGTGCCAGCAGCCACACAGGACAGGGGGCGGGTGTCCAAGAGACCCAGTACTTC. Drawing the rest from reference TRBV5-4 and TRBJ2-5, the complete variable domain is ETGVTQSPTHLIKTRGQQVTLRCSSQSGHNTVSWYQQALGQGPQFIFQYYREEENGRGNFPPRFSGLQFPNYSSELNVNALELDDSALYLCASSHTGQGAGVQETQYFGPGTRLLVL.

This clone has more than one count but fewer than ten. The chain links TRBV27 to TRBJ1-2; TRBD1 matches at 9 bases. The CDR3 length is 15 residues. J was trimmed by 4 bases and V by 5 bases; bases with no gene match: 8. Germline V gene lookup returns CDR1 MNHEY and CDR2 SMNVEV (reference sequence). CDR3 region: CASSPTGTGIYGYTF. In DNA, the CDR3 is TGTGCCAGCAGTCCTACCGGGACAGGGATCTATGGCTACACCTTC.

This clone appeared a few times. The J gene is TRBJ2-7, the V gene TRBV19, with 11 bases fitting TRBD1. The CDR3 length is 15 residues. V shed 4 bases, J shed 2 bases, and the junction held 4 bases outside the gene matches. Germline loops: CDR1 LNHDA, CDR2 SQIVND (reference sequence). CDR3 in amino acids: CASSKDRGLTYEQYF. The CDR3 region has the DNA TGTGCCAGTAGTAAGGACAGGGGGCTTACCTACGAGCAGTACTTC.